The source of this T cell receptor (beta chain) is a study of blood T cell repertoires in COVID-19 (dated by TCRdb to 2019 to 2021). In the study overall: Collaborator samples came from the United States, Italy and Spain and covered acute and convalescent phases of COVID-19. The material from the prospective study consisted of cDNA or gDNA derived from T cells, B-cell-depleted T cells, or PBMCs. Subjects who had been exposed to COVID-19, were actively infected with it, or had recovered from it provided the deeply sampled blood TCRbeta repertoires that made up the dataset. A freely available public database, intended as a resource for researchers studying the immune response to SARS-CoV-2, is where the repertoires were released. Samples came from the ongoing ImmuneRACE study (first 160 participants) plus 1,254 subjects from 6 global collaborators. The sample metadata nearly always contained a de-identified subject ID, COVID-19 status, age in years and sex. HLA class I and class II types, where available, came from metadata supplied by the sample provider rather than from assay-based typing.

Turning to this clone: The clone's antigen remains unknown. No per-base quality is available; no much larger clone lies one base away.

The investigation overall reported the following: How much clinical and demographic metadata was included differed by source and by participant, and the metadata was provided uncurated.

V drops 0 bases and J drops 1 base, leaving 9 bases in between. The CDR3 spans 15 residues, from the cysteine through the phenylalanine. Only the CDR3 portion is preserved as DNA: 45 bases, with reading frame beginning at the first base. From a lookup of the germline V gene, CDR1 and CDR2 are SGDLS and YYNGEE. TCRbeta CDR3 regions were amplified from genomic DNA using the immunoSEQ Assay, a bias-controlled multiplex PCR. The study's own analysis went as follows. The number of nucleated cells in each sample was estimated by amplification of reference gene primers within the assay. To quantify the absolute abundance of each unique TCRbeta CDR3 rearrangement, sequence reads were collapsed and filtered. For each sample, productive Simpson clonality was calculated as the square root of Simpson's diversity index across productive rearrangements. TCRdb provides this immuneACCESS table in a form limited to in-frame rearrangements. Some clones are lacking; in checked studies, under half of them reflect an unresolved V gene, and why the rest are absent is not known. The V and J calls and the clone size are those of that table, but D and trimming were determined from the DNA. In all, the sample holds about 280,000 clones, and 85% of those were seen once. Together, the top ten hold 2% to 3% of the sample.

Participants in the prospective study were enrolled through a virtual design, were aged roughly 18 to 90 years, and lived in fewer than 30 United States geographic areas. In the prospective study, cohorts were assigned on the basis of participant-reported clinical history obtained from a screening survey and a study questionnaire. Recovered participants in ImmuneRACE Cohort 3 were defined by two consecutive negative NP/OP PCR tests, clearance by a healthcare professional, or resolution of symptoms. In the prospective study, whole blood, serum and a nasopharyngeal or oropharyngeal swab were collected from each participant by mobile phlebotomists. Prospective study participants could optionally give additional blood draws and questionnaires over a roughly two-month period. Before DNA extraction, blood samples from the prospective study were shipped at room temperature or frozen.

Here the chain combines TRBV9 and TRBJ2-3; the D gene cannot be resolved reliably. The sequence came from a woman in her forties or fifties who had recovered from COVID-19. Sequences were obtained from PBMCs or T cells enriched from blood (not recorded which). The CDR3 region: CASSVGPAGTDTQYF. The sequence in DNA is TGTGCCAGCAGCGTAGGCCCCGCAGGCACAGATACGCAGTATTTT.